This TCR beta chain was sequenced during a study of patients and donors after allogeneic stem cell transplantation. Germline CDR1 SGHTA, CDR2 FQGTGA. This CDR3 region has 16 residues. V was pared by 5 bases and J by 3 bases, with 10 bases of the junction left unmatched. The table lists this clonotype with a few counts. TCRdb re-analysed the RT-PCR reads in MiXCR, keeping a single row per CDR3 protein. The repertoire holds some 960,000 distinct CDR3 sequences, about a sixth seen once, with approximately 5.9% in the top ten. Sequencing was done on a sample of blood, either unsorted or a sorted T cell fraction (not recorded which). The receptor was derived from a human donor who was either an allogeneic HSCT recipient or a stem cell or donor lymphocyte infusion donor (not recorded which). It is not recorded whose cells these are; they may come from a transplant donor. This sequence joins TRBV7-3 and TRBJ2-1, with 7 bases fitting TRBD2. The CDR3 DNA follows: TGTGCCAGCAGCCCATTGGGGGGGGATCACTACAATGAGCAGTTCTTC. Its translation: CASSPLGGDHYNEQFF.